Below are 22 T cell receptor beta chains sequenced from a single sample in a study of blood T cell repertoires in COVID-19. Libraries were prepared by immunoSEQ multiplex PCR; TCRdb keeps only in-frame clonotypes and omits some of them. Counted here are some 290,000 clones, about 90% occurring once; the ten biggest clones make up 2% to 2.5%. Material for sequencing was peripheral blood. The receptors were sampled from a woman in her forties or fifties who had recovered from COVID-19.

The chain links TRBV7-2 to TRBJ2-4; D perhaps matches TRBD2 (5 bases). V was shortened by 1 base and J by 5 bases, with 9 bases between the two germline ends. Germline CDR1 and CDR2: SGHTA and FQGNSA. CDR3 length: 14 amino acids. The CDR3 DNA reads as TGTGCCAGCAGCTTAGACAGCGGACAAAACATTCAGTACTTC. It encodes CASSLDSGQNIQYF.

V and J are TRBV28 and TRBJ1-1; the D gene is possibly TRBD1 (6 bases). Looked up from germline, CDR1 is MDHEN and CDR2 is SYDVKM. The CDR3 totals 15 residues. V dropped 7 bases and J dropped 1 base, with 16 bases sitting between them. CDR3 residues: CASTVHGQRNTEAFF. The CDR3 DNA follows: TGTGCCAGCACCGTACACGGACAGCGGAACACTGAAGCTTTCTTT.

This clone came up a few times. This chain connects TRBV5-4 to TRBJ2-7; the match to TRBD2 covers 12 bases. The CDR3 contains 16 residues. Germline assignment: CDR1 SGHNT and CDR2 YYREEE (reference sequence). The ends lost 3 bases at V and 6 bases at J; junction bases unmatched: 10. The CDR3 region is CASSSALAGGYSEQYF. Written as DNA, the CDR3 is TGTGCCAGCAGCTCCGCACTAGCGGGGGGCTACAGCGAGCAGTACTTC.

The rearrangement uses TRBV7-9 and TRBJ2-1, with 7 bases that match TRBD2. V shed 8 bases and J 10 bases; nucleotides not matched to a gene: 11. This CDR3 region has 13 residues. In germline, CDR1 is SEHNR, CDR2 FQNEAQ (reference sequence). The CDR3 spells CASSKTSLVEQFF. Written as DNA, the CDR3 is TGTGCCAGCTCGAAGACTAGCCTCGTGGAGCAGTTCTTC. Drawing the rest from reference TRBV7-9 and TRBJ2-1, the complete variable domain is DTGVSQNPRHKITKRGQNVTFRCDPISEHNRLYWYRQTLGQGPEFLTYFQNEAQLEKSRLLSDRFSAERPKGSFSTLEIQRTEQGDSAMYLCASSKTSLVEQFFGPGTRLTVL.

The J gene is TRBJ1-5, the V gene TRBV19; a weak D match, TRBD1 (5 bases). Germline V gene sequence: CDR1 LNHDA, CDR2 SQIVND (reference sequence). Trimming took 2 bases from V and 3 from J, leaving 8 bases between them. CDR3 length: 14 residues. The CDR3 coding sequence is TGTGCCAGTAGTATAACGGGGGACAATCAGCCCCAGCATTTT. It encodes CASSITGDNQPQHF.

The chain joins TRBV7-2 to TRBJ1-1; 7 nucleotides line up with TRBD1. V lost 1 base to trimming and J lost 3 bases; unmatched junction nucleotides: 8. The CDR3 has 16 residues. Germline V gene data show CDR1 as SGHTA and CDR2 as FQGNSA. The CDR3 region is CASSLVGGSGHTEAFF. The CDR3 DNA follows: TGTGCCAGCAGCTTAGTAGGGGGCAGTGGCCACACTGAAGCTTTCTTT. The whole variable domain, remainder taken from reference TRBV7-2 and TRBJ1-1, is GAGVSQSPSNKVTEKGKDVELRCDPISGHTALYWYRQSLGQGLEFLIYFQGNSAPDKSGLPSDRFSAERTGGSVSTLTIQRTQQEDSAVYLCASSLVGGSGHTEAFFGQGTRLTVV.

The CDR3 loop is CASSQDLPGRANGNTIYF. The DNA of the CDR3 is TGCGCCAGCAGCCAAGATCTCCCGGGTCGTGCGAATGGAAACACCATATATTTT. The V gene is TRBV4-3, the J gene TRBJ1-3; D gene uncertain. V lost 0 bases and J lost 3, with 18 bases in between. There are 18 residues in the CDR3. Germline V gene lookup returns CDR1 LGHNA and CDR2 YSLEER.

The V call is TRBV11-2, the J call TRBJ1-3; D ambiguous. Germline-derived CDR1 and CDR2 are SGHAT and FQNNGV. The CDR3 is 14 amino acids. Between the trimmed V and J ends, which lost 5 bases and 0 bases, there was a span of 8 bases. CDR3 DNA: TGTGCCAGCAGCCGCAGTTTCTCTGGAAACACCATATATTTT. Translation: CASSRSFSGNTIYF.

The V call is TRBV7-2, the J call TRBJ1-1; D ambiguous. The CDR3 spans 16 residues. V shed 2 bases and J shed 0 bases, with 13 bases lying between them. Germline V gives CDR1 SGHTA, CDR2 FQGNSA. The CDR3 nucleotides are TGTGCCAGCAGCTTATATGGTCGGGGTATGAACACTGAAGCTTTCTTT. Protein: CASSLYGRGMNTEAFF.

The V call is TRBV6-6, the J call TRBJ1-2; maybe TRBD1 (5 bases). Trimming removed 2 bases from V and 7 bases from J, with 14 bases in between. Germline CDR1 and CDR2: MNHNY and SVGAGI (reference sequence). The CDR3 sequence is 14 residues long. Here the CDR3 DNA reads TGTGCCAGCAGTTACACCCAGGGTGGAAGTGGCTACACCTTC. Its translation is CASSYTQGGSGYTF.

This clone occurred a few times. The chain uses TRBV5-4 and TRBJ1-5, with no clear D. Germline CDR1 is SGHNT and CDR2 is YYREEE (reference sequence). With 4 bases removed from V and 4 bases from J, the gap between germline ends came to 9 bases. The CDR3 contains 13 residues. The CDR3 region has the DNA TGTGCCAGCAGCCGAGGGTCTAATCAGCCCCAGCATTTT. Protein product: CASSRGSNQPQHF. The full variable domain, in which reference TRBV5-4 and TRBJ1-5 provide the parts outside the CDR3, is ETGVTQSPTHLIKTRGQQVTLRCSSQSGHNTVSWYQQALGQGPQFIFQYYREEENGRGNFPPRFSGLQFPNYSSELNVNALELDDSALYLCASSRGSNQPQHFGDGTRLSIL.

This clone was recorded a few times. This rearrangement joins TRBV28 to TRBJ1-1; D gene ambiguous. The CDR3 is made up of 12 amino acids. Germline V gene data show CDR1 as MDHEN and CDR2 as SYDVKM. The V end was cut by 8 bases, the J end by 8 bases, with 15 bases between. In nucleotides, the CDR3 is TGTGCCAGCGCCACAGCCCGGAAGGAAGCTTTCTTT. Its protein product is CASATARKEAFF.

The rearrangement links TRBV9 to TRBJ2-7; 16 bases line up with TRBD2. V dropped 4 bases and J dropped 0; count of bases not matched to a gene: 10. CDR3 length: 19 residues. Per germline, CDR1 SGDLS and CDR2 YYNGEE. CDR3 sequence reads: CASSLNPGTSGGDSYEQYF. Written as DNA, the CDR3 is TGTGCCAGCAGCCTGAACCCCGGGACTAGCGGGGGGGACTCCTACGAGCAGTACTTC.

This chain connects TRBV19 to TRBJ2-5, with D tentatively TRBD2 (5 bases). This CDR3 is built from 15 residues. CDR1 is LNHDA and CDR2 is SQIVND in the germline V gene (reference sequence). V was trimmed by 3 bases and J by 5 bases, leaving 16 bases between them. The CDR3: CASSIRIGQRETQYF. The CDR3, as DNA: TGTGCCAGTAGTATCCGGATAGGCCAGCGGGAGACCCAGTACTTC.

The V and J genes are TRBV19 and TRBJ2-3; 9 nucleotides line up with TRBD1. The CDR3 is 17 amino acids. The V and J ends lost 3 bases and 5 bases, in that order; junction bases with no gene match: 12. CDR1 and CDR2 from the germline V gene are LNHDA and SQIVND (reference sequence). CDR3 region: CASSMSLGQGTGDTQYF. As DNA, the CDR3 is TGTGCCAGTAGTATGTCCCTGGGACAGGGTACAGGAGATACGCAGTATTTT.

The genes are TRBV4-3 and TRBJ2-7; tentative D call: TRBD1 (5 bases). V was shortened by 4 bases and J by 0 bases, with 10 bases between the two germline ends. The CDR3 contains 14 residues. CDR1 and CDR2 (germline): LGHNA, YSLEER. CDR3 sequence reads: CASSRQDTSYEQYF. The CDR3 DNA follows: TGCGCCAGCAGCCGCCAGGACACCTCCTACGAGCAGTACTTC.

The chain combines TRBV27 with TRBJ2-4; tentative D call: TRBD1 (5 bases). CDR3 size: 14 residues. V was shortened by 7 bases and J by 6 bases, with 16 bases between the two germline ends. Germline CDR1 is MNHEY and CDR2 is SMNVEV (reference sequence). The CDR3 bases are TGTGCCAGCACCGCCTTCGGGCAGGGAAACATTCAGTACTTC. Translated: CASTAFGQGNIQYF.

The chain couples TRBV6-5 to TRBJ2-7; D gene uncertain. CDR3 length: 12 amino acids. Trimming removed 7 bases from V and 2 bases from J, with 9 bases in between. Germline-derived CDR1 and CDR2 are MNHEY and SVGAGI. The CDR3 loop reads CASNIAAYEQYF. Written as DNA, the CDR3 is TGTGCCAGCAACATAGCAGCCTACGAGCAGTACTTC.

The chain links TRBV11-1 to TRBJ2-5; D is possibly TRBD2 (5 bases). CDR3 size: 12 residues. The germline V gene has CDR1 SGHAT and CDR2 FQDESV (reference sequence). Trimming took off 3 bases at V and 7 bases at J, with 9 bases between the two ends. DNA of the CDR3: TGTGCCAGCAGCTTGTCCCGGGGGACCCAGTACTTC. Translating gives CASSLSRGTQYF.

The chain couples TRBV10-3 to TRBJ1-1; 8 positions agree with TRBD1. There are 14 residues in the CDR3. The ends lost 6 bases at V and 0 bases at J; junction bases unmatched: 3. Germline values: CDR1 ENHRY, CDR2 SYGVKD. The CDR3 DNA follows: TGTGCCATCAGGGCGACAGGGGTGAACACTGAAGCTTTCTTT. Amino acids: CAIRATGVNTEAFF.

V and J are TRBV3-1 (or the pseudogene TRBV3-2) and TRBJ2-5; unclear D gene. Germline CDR1 and CDR2: LGHDT and YNNKEL (reference sequence). V lost 4 bases and J 2 bases, leaving 5 bases between the germline ends. This CDR3 comprises 12 residues. The CDR3 DNA is TGTGCCAGCAGCCGAACTCAAGAGACCCAGTACTTC. Residues: CASSRTQETQYF.

J is TRBJ1-5 and V is TRBV6-5; 9 positions agree with TRBD1. The CDR3 totals 15 residues. The trim removed 4 bases at V and 2 bases at J, leaving 3 bases unmatched. Germline CDR1 MNHEY, CDR2 SVGAGI. The CDR3: CASSLDRGGNQPQHF. The CDR3 nucleotides are TGTGCCAGCAGTTTGGACAGGGGAGGCAATCAGCCCCAGCATTTT.